Shown below are 26 T cell receptor beta chains from a single sample sequenced in a study of T cell responses to AZD1222 COVID-19 vaccine. Generated by immunoSEQ multiplex PCR, the TCRdb table keeps only in-frame clones and is missing some. This table has about 180,000 clones, 80% to 90% appearing once. The sequencing used peripheral blood, collected on day 0 of AZD1222 vaccination. The receptors derive from an adult in good health.

The chain couples TRBV5-8 to TRBJ2-7; unclear D gene. Trimming removed 1 base at V and 0 bases at J, with 11 bases between. There are 15 residues in the CDR3. Germline-derived CDR1 and CDR2 are SGHTS and YDEGEE. DNA for the CDR3: TGTGCCAGCAGCTTGCTTGACCGGAGCTCCTACGAGCAGTACTTC. It translates to CASSLLDRSSYEQYF.

The rearrangement links TRBV28 to TRBJ1-2; a weak D match, TRBD1 (6 bases). The CDR3 consists of 15 residues. V lost 1 base and J 4 bases, leaving 13 bases between the germline ends. Looked up from germline, CDR1 is MDHEN and CDR2 is SYDVKM. CDR3 coding DNA: TGTGCCAGCAGTTTATCGGGGGCCGGGGGCTATGGCTACACCTTC. The encoded protein is CASSLSGAGGYGYTF.

The chain links TRBV5-4 to TRBJ1-6; D unclear. The germline CDR1 and CDR2 sequences are SGHNT and YYREEE (reference sequence). Deletions cut 4 bases from V and 0 bases from J, with 11 bases between. This CDR3 region has 16 residues. CDR3: CASSRVGSSYNSPLHF. In DNA form, the CDR3 reads TGTGCCAGCAGCCGGGTGGGAAGCTCCTATAATTCACCCCTCCACTTT.

This chain uses TRBV30 with TRBJ1-5; D gene unclear. V lost 5 bases and J lost 1, with 3 bases in between. The CDR3 runs 11 residues. Germline-derived CDR1 and CDR2 are GTSNPN and SVGIG (reference sequence). CDR3 nucleotides: TGTGCCTGGGGGAGCAATCAGCCCCAGCATTTT. This translates into CAWGSNQPQHF.

The V gene is TRBV28, the J gene TRBJ2-1, with 9 positions matching TRBD2. CDR1 and CDR2 (germline): MDHEN, SYDVKM. Trimming took 6 bases from V and 9 from J; bases not matched to a gene: 6. CDR3 length equals 13 residues. The chain's CDR3 is CASRSGTSIEQFF. CDR3 nucleotides: TGTGCCAGCAGATCCGGGACTAGCATTGAGCAGTTCTTC.

J is TRBJ2-7 and V is TRBV11-2, with D possibly being TRBD1 (6 bases). CDR3 size: 16 residues. The V gene's germline CDR1 is SGHAT and CDR2 FQNNGV. V lost 2 bases to trimming and J lost 6 bases, with 20 bases between them. CDR3 in DNA: TGTGCCAGCAGCTTAAGTCATGCAGGGGTTGGTTCCGAGCAGTACTTC. As protein: CASSLSHAGVGSEQYF.

The CDR3 sequence is CASSIQGGTEAFF. The CDR3 DNA is TGTGCCAGCAGTATACAGGGAGGGACTGAAGCTTTCTTT. The chain combines TRBV27 with TRBJ1-1, with D possibly TRBD1 on 6 matching bases. CDR1 and CDR2 (germline): MNHEY, SMNVEV (reference sequence). With 5 bases removed from V and 5 bases from J, the gap between germline ends came to 12 bases. The CDR3 totals 13 residues.

The rearrangement uses TRBV6-5 and TRBJ2-7, with D tentatively TRBD2 (5 bases). Germline V gene sequence: CDR1 MNHEY, CDR2 SVGAGI. Trimming cost V 0 bases and J 2 bases, with 11 bases left between them. The CDR3 runs 15 residues. In DNA, the CDR3 is TGTGCCAGCAGTTACTCGGGTAGACTACCCTACGAGCAGTACTTC. Translating gives CASSYSGRLPYEQYF.

V and J are TRBV11-3 and TRBJ1-6; tentatively, D is TRBD1 (5 bases). Trimming left V 5 bases short and J 11 bases short, with 16 bases between. Germline lookup yields CDR1 SGHNT and CDR2 YENEEA. The CDR3 totals 14 residues. CDR3: CASSRTPGGTPLHF. DNA for the CDR3: TGTGCCAGCAGCCGGACGCCTGGGGGAACACCCCTCCACTTT.

The rearrangement joins TRBV28 to TRBJ2-2; a weak D match, TRBD2 (6 bases). The CDR3 has 16 amino acids. V was pared by 1 base and J by 0 bases, with 9 bases between. Germline V gives CDR1 MDHEN, CDR2 SYDVKM. In DNA, the CDR3 is TGTGCCAGCAGTTTATCGGGCGGGACGAACACCGGGGAGCTGTTTTTT. It specifies CASSLSGGTNTGELFF.

The chain couples TRBV6-5 to TRBJ1-3; TRBD1 matches 7 bases. V lost 8 bases to trimming and J lost 1 base; unmatched junction nucleotides: 8. CDR1 is MNHEY and CDR2 is SVGAGI in the germline V gene. The CDR3 is 15 amino acids. The chain's CDR3 is CASATGPTSGNTIYF. The CDR3 bases are TGTGCCAGCGCGACAGGGCCTACGTCTGGAAACACCATATATTTT.

The V call is TRBV9, the J call TRBJ1-1; no reliable D call. CDR1 is SGDLS and CDR2 is YYNGEE in the germline V gene. The CDR3 covers 14 residues. V was clipped by 0 bases and J by 1 base, with 7 bases between them. The CDR3 sequence is CASSVDGWNTEAFF. CDR3 in DNA: TGTGCCAGCAGCGTAGACGGATGGAACACTGAAGCTTTCTTT.

The chain combines TRBV19 with TRBJ2-3; TRBD1 agrees at 7 bases. The J segment lost 0 bases and the V segment lost 1 base, leaving 1 base of the junction unmatched. Germline V lookup: CDR1 LNHDA, CDR2 SQIVND (reference sequence). The CDR3 has 15 residues. The CDR3 here is CASSIATGSTDTQYF. Here the CDR3 DNA reads TGTGCCAGTAGTATAGCGACAGGGAGCACAGATACGCAGTATTTT.

This sequence joins TRBV6-6 and TRBJ1-2; D may be TRBD1 (6 bases). Germline values: CDR1 MNHNY, CDR2 SVGAGI (reference sequence). CDR3 length: 14 amino acids. Trimming shortened V by 0 bases and J by 7 bases, and 12 bases separated the two germline ends. Here the CDR3 reads CASSYSRTESGYTF. The DNA for the CDR3 is TGTGCCAGCAGTTACTCCCGGACAGAGAGTGGCTACACCTTC.

The chain uses TRBV9 and TRBJ2-7; a possible D gene is TRBD1 (6 bases). Trimming took 2 bases from V and 5 from J, leaving 17 bases between them. This CDR3 is built from 15 residues. Per the germline V gene, CDR1 is SGDLS and CDR2 is YYNGEE. The CDR3 region is CASSVAGQGFDEQYF. The DNA for the CDR3 is TGTGCCAGCAGCGTCGCCGGGCAGGGGTTTGACGAGCAGTACTTC.

The chain combines TRBV30 with TRBJ1-2; no reliable D call. The CDR3 is made up of 12 amino acids. From germline, CDR1 is GTSNPN and CDR2 SVGIG (reference sequence). Trimming took off 3 bases at V and 8 bases at J, with 13 bases between the two ends. The CDR3 sequence is CAWRVGRWGYTF. The CDR3 bases are TGTGCCTGGAGAGTGGGGAGGTGGGGCTACACCTTC.

The rearrangement uses TRBV29-1 and TRBJ2-2; D not certain. V was pared by 6 bases and J by 0 bases, with 11 bases between. The CDR3 has 14 amino acids. CDR1 and CDR2 from the germline V gene are SQVTM and ANQGSEA. CDR3 in DNA: TGCAGCGTCTTGGATGATCCGAACACCGGGGAGCTGTTTTTT. Protein sequence: CSVLDDPNTGELFF.

The genes are TRBV14 and TRBJ1-2; D is ambiguous. Trimming removed 0 bases from V and 3 bases from J, with 5 bases in between. Germline V gives CDR1 SGHDN, CDR2 FVKESK. This CDR3 spans 13 amino acids. This chain's CDR3 is CASSQDTDYGYTF. The CDR3 nucleotides are TGTGCCAGCAGCCAAGACACAGACTATGGCTACACCTTC. Full variable domain (remainder filled in from reference TRBV14 and TRBJ1-2): EAGVTQFPSHSVIEKGQTVTLRCDPISGHDNLYWYRRVMGKEIKFLLHFVKESKQDESGMPNNRFLAERTGGTYSTLKVQPAELEDSGVYFCASSQDTDYGYTFGSGTRLTVV.

The table lists this clone with a count of one. The rearrangement joins TRBV11-3 to TRBJ2-1, with 7 bases fitting TRBD1. This CDR3 has 16 amino acids. Germline V gene data show CDR1 as SGHNT and CDR2 as YENEEA. The V gene end was trimmed by 5 bases and the J gene end by 0 bases; junction bases not matched to a gene: 7. CDR3 amino acids: CASSPQGSSSYNEQFF. In DNA form, the CDR3 reads TGTGCCAGCAGCCCACAGGGGTCGAGCTCCTACAATGAGCAGTTCTTC.

This rearrangement joins TRBV7-9 to TRBJ2-7; 8 nucleotides align to TRBD1. Germline trimming cut 5 bases from V and 2 bases from J; bases unmatched to any gene: 11. The CDR3 totals 16 residues. CDR1 is SEHNR, CDR2 FQNEAQ, per germline (reference sequence). The CDR3 here is CASSLSGTGPAYEQYF. The CDR3 region has the DNA TGTGCCAGCAGCCTATCCGGGACAGGCCCAGCCTACGAGCAGTACTTC.

The DNA of the CDR3 is TGTGCCAGTAGTATAGATGAGGTCAACTATGGCTACACCTTC. It yields the protein CASSIDEVNYGYTF. J is TRBJ1-2 and V is TRBV19, with D hard to call. V shed 0 bases and J shed 2 bases, with 7 bases lying between them. The CDR3 is 14 residues long. The germline gives CDR1 LNHDA, CDR2 SQIVND (reference sequence).

This clone was counted only a few times. The identical CDR3 is also encoded by other nucleotide sequences in the sample. V and J are TRBV18 and TRBJ1-1; D gene unclear. CDR1 and CDR2 (germline): KGHSH, LQKENI. Trimming left V 6 bases short and J 2 bases short, with 10 bases between. The CDR3 runs to 13 residues. CDR3 sequence (DNA): TGTGCCAGCTCCCTGGATAGTAACACTGAAGCTTTCTTT. Translated: CASSLDSNTEAFF.

This chain joins TRBV10-3 and TRBJ1-2; possible D gene TRBD1, 6 bases. The CDR3 is made up of 15 amino acids. Germline assignment: CDR1 ENHRY and CDR2 SYGVKD. The V end lost 4 bases, the J end lost 4 bases, and 16 bases lay between the germline ends. Here the CDR3 DNA reads TGTGCCATCAGTGCGGGCACACAGGGCTCCTATGGCTACACCTTC. This encodes CAISAGTQGSYGYTF.

The chain combines TRBV27 with TRBJ1-2; D not resolved. V shed 2 bases and J shed 4 bases, with 8 bases lying between them. The CDR3 extends over 13 amino acids. Germline V lookup: CDR1 MNHEY, CDR2 SMNVEV (reference sequence). For the CDR3, the DNA is TGTGCCAGCAGTTTAGCACCCGTCTATGGCTACACCTTC. Protein: CASSLAPVYGYTF.

The chain is built from TRBV7-6 and TRBJ2-2, with a possible D match to TRBD2 (6 bases). The CDR3 totals 16 residues. The V and J ends lost 6 bases and 2 bases respectively, with 16 bases between them. CDR1 and CDR2 (germline): SGHVS, FNYEAQ. This chain's CDR3 is CASRPPLAGNTGELFF. The CDR3 bases are TGTGCCAGCAGGCCCCCATTGGCGGGAAACACCGGGGAGCTGTTTTTT.

V usage is TRBV27 and J usage is TRBJ2-2; D is uncertain. This CDR3 has 14 residues. V lost 3 bases and J 5 bases, leaving 10 bases between the germline ends. The germline CDR1 and CDR2 sequences are MNHEY and SMNVEV (reference sequence). The CDR3 DNA is TGTGCCAGCAGTTTGCAAGACTGGACCGGGGAGCTGTTTTTT. Amino acids: CASSLQDWTGELFF.